The 10 T cell receptor beta chains below come from one sample, sequenced in a study of T cells in localized non-small cell lung cancer. Data came from immunoSEQ multiplex PCR; TCRdb stores just in-frame clones and leaves some out. The sample includes 40,000 to 65,000 clones, over 80% of them seen just once. Sequenced here: peripheral blood mononuclear cells, sampled before any cancer treatment. Every receptor here comes from a man aged 40-75 years with stage III lung adenocarcinoma.

The J gene is TRBJ2-2, the V gene TRBV2; D is ambiguous. CDR1 is SNHLY, CDR2 FYNNEI, per germline. V was clipped by 3 bases and J by 6 bases, with 5 bases between them. This CDR3 region has 12 residues. CDR3 amino acids: CASSEEAGELFF. The CDR3 bases are TGTGCCAGCAGTGAGGAAGCCGGGGAGCTGTTTTTT.

The chain has TRBV7-9 and TRBJ1-1; D call uncertain. The CDR3 is 16 residues long. The V end lost 1 base, the J end lost 1 base, and 13 bases lay between the germline ends. The V gene's germline CDR1 is SEHNR and CDR2 FQNEAQ (reference sequence). As DNA, the CDR3 is TGTGCCAGCAGCTTAGGAGGCTGGGGTAGGAACACTGAAGCTTTCTTT. It yields the protein CASSLGGWGRNTEAFF.

The J gene is TRBJ2-6, the V gene TRBV4-2; D is uncertain. The length of the CDR3 is 16 residues. V gave up 1 base and J gave up 5 bases, with 12 bases separating them. From germline, CDR1 is LGHNA and CDR2 YNFKEQ. CDR3 residues: CASSQVNQDRANVLTF. The CDR3 nucleotides read TGTGCCAGCAGCCAAGTGAATCAGGATCGGGCCAACGTCCTGACTTTC.

V gene TRBV4-2 combines with J gene TRBJ2-6; 7 nucleotides match TRBD2. With 3 bases clipped from V and 10 bases from J, the junction kept 6 bases outside the gene matches. Looked up from germline, CDR1 is LGHNA and CDR2 is YNFKEQ. The CDR3 is 14 residues long. This chain's CDR3 is CASSQGEGLNVLTF. The CDR3 nucleotides read TGTGCCAGCAGCCAGGGGGAGGGGTTAAACGTCCTGACTTTC.

The chain couples TRBV5-1 to TRBJ2-3; D possibly corresponds to TRBD1 (6 bases). CDR1 and CDR2 from the germline V gene are SGHRS and YFSETQ. Trimming removed 3 bases from V and 2 bases from J, with 16 bases in between. CDR3 size: 16 residues. The CDR3 loop is CASSSGASKDTDTQYF. DNA of the CDR3: TGCGCCAGCAGCTCAGGGGCCTCGAAAGACACAGATACGCAGTATTTT. The full variable domain, completed using reference TRBV5-1 and TRBJ2-3, is KAGVTQTPRYLIKTRGQQVTLSCSPISGHRSVSWYQQTPGQGLQFLFEYFSETQRNKGNFPGRFSGRQFSNSRSEMNVSTLELGDSALYLCASSSGASKDTDTQYFGPGTRLTVL.

This sequence joins TRBV6-4 and TRBJ1-1; D ambiguous. Germline lookup yields CDR1 MRHNA and CDR2 SNTAGT. V lost 6 bases and J 5 bases, leaving 10 bases between the germline ends. The CDR3 sequence is 12 residues long. CDR3 sequence reads: CASRFELTEAFF. The CDR3 DNA sequence: TGTGCCAGCAGGTTCGAATTGACTGAAGCTTTCTTT.

V and J are TRBV18 and TRBJ1-1; 10 nucleotides line up with TRBD1. This CDR3 contains 14 residues. Trimming took 4 bases from V and 1 from J; bases not matched to a gene: 0. In germline, CDR1 is KGHSH, CDR2 LQKENI. The CDR3, as DNA: TGTGCCAGCTCACGGGACAGGGGGAACACTGAAGCTTTCTTT. Translation gives CASSRDRGNTEAFF.

The chain couples TRBV9 to TRBJ2-7; TRBD2 matches at 7 bases. V lost 0 bases to trimming and J lost 2 bases; unmatched junction nucleotides: 5. Germline loops: CDR1 SGDLS, CDR2 YYNGEE. CDR3 length equals 15 residues. CDR3 DNA sequence: TGTGCCAGCAGCGTAGGGGACCGGGGGGCCTACGAGCAGTACTTC. Translating it yields CASSVGDRGAYEQYF.

The V gene is TRBV4-3, the J gene TRBJ2-1, with TRBD1 as a possible D gene (6 bases). From germline, CDR1 is LGHNA and CDR2 YSLEER. V shed 3 bases and J shed 10 bases, with 19 bases lying between them. This CDR3 region has 15 residues. Here the CDR3 reads CASSQSNRVGNEQFF. CDR3 nucleotide sequence: TGCGCCAGCAGCCAGAGTAACAGGGTGGGGAACGAGCAGTTCTTC.

This chain uses TRBV15 with TRBJ2-3; the D gene is possibly TRBD2 (5 bases). CDR1 is LNHNV, CDR2 YYDKDF, per germline (reference sequence). V lost 1 base and J 1 base, leaving 6 bases between the germline ends. This CDR3 spans 14 amino acids. This CDR3 reads CATSRVSGTDTQYF. The CDR3 DNA sequence: TGTGCCACCAGCAGAGTTAGCGGCACAGATACGCAGTATTTT.